The clone carrying this T cell receptor (beta chain) was detected many times. As yet, its antigen is unknown. Clinicians diagnosed patients from clinical symptoms, serum thyroxine and TRAb, thyroid ultrasound and orbital computed tomography. Out of approximately 9.9 ml of fresh peripheral blood came the PBMCs. TCR beta CDR3 sequences were amplified from RNA transcripts. A first-round RT-PCR of the TCR CDR3 used the HTBI primer set. TCRdb processed the multiplex PCR reads anew with MiXCR; each CDR3 protein has one entry. The table lists about 380,000 distinct CDR3 sequences, approximately 17% of them singletons, with 35% to 50% in the top ten. The sample is drawn from a study of T cells in Graves' hyperthyroidism and ophthalmopathy. Whole-study findings and limits: Model predictions of ophthalmopathy came a median approximately seven months before onset. Most expanded thyroid clonotypes above 0.001 recurred in blood.

Sequenced material: blood. The sequence derives from a man aged 18-30 years with Graves' ophthalmopathy.

The CDR3 region has the DNA TGCAGTGCTAGCACTCCCGAGACGGGGACCCACGAGCAGTACTTC. As protein: CSASTPETGTHEQYF. The chain uses TRBV20-1 and TRBJ2-7; D could derive from TRBD1 or TRBD2 (5 bases each). V was trimmed by 3 bases and J by 5 bases, leaving 20 bases between them. The germline V gene has CDR1 DFQATT and CDR2 SNEGSKA (reference sequence). CDR3 size: 15 residues.